This entry lists 10 T cell receptor beta chains sequenced from one sample in a study of PD-L1 blockade in urothelial cancer. Sequencing was performed with immunoSEQ multiplex PCR; in TCRdb, only in-frame clones are kept and a portion is missing. The sample lists 40,000 to 45,000 clones, roughly four fifths occurring once. This material consisted of PBMCs, taken around atezolizumab (anti-PD-L1) treatment. Receptors were obtained from a man in his 70s with urothelial cancer.

The chain joins TRBV9 to TRBJ1-2, with 9 bases identical to TRBD1. CDR3 length equals 14 residues. V shed 2 bases and J 2 bases; nucleotides not matched to a gene: 1. Germline V gene lookup returns CDR1 SGDLS and CDR2 YYNGEE. In DNA form, the CDR3 reads TGTGCCAGCAGCGTCGGACAGGGGAACTATGGCTACACCTTC. Amino acid sequence: CASSVGQGNYGYTF.

The genes are TRBV25-1 and TRBJ2-2; maybe TRBD2 (5 bases). The CDR3 has 13 amino acids. The V end lost 6 bases, the J end lost 4 bases, and 9 bases lay between the germline ends. CDR1 and CDR2 (germline): MGHDK, SYGVNS. The CDR3 spells CASRGSPTGELFF. CDR3 in DNA: TGTGCCAGCAGGGGGAGTCCCACCGGGGAGCTGTTTTTT.

The V gene is TRBV29-1, the J gene TRBJ1-1, with 7 bases fitting TRBD1. Germline CDR1 SQVTM, CDR2 ANQGSEA. The CDR3 consists of 13 residues. V lost 8 bases, J lost 3 bases, and 9 bases stayed unmatched. The CDR3 spells CSTTTGWDTEAFF. The CDR3 coding sequence is TGCAGCACTACGACAGGGTGGGACACTGAAGCTTTCTTT.

The chain uses TRBV19 and TRBJ2-3; the match to TRBD2 covers 8 bases. This CDR3 has 14 amino acids. Germline trimming cut 7 bases from V and 2 bases from J; bases unmatched to any gene: 5. The V gene's germline CDR1 is LNHDA and CDR2 SQIVND (reference sequence). CDR3 residues: CASKLAGHTDTQYF. CDR3 bases: TGTGCCAGTAAATTAGCGGGACACACAGATACGCAGTATTTT.

J is TRBJ1-1 and V is TRBV6-5, with D uncertain. This CDR3 comprises 12 residues. V lost 8 bases and J 5 bases, leaving 12 bases between the germline ends. Germline V gives CDR1 MNHEY, CDR2 SVGAGI. DNA for the CDR3: TGTGCCAGCCTTCTAAGCCCAACTGAAGCTTTCTTT. It translates to CASLLSPTEAFF.

A few counts support this clone. The chain links TRBV27 to TRBJ1-5, with D perhaps TRBD1 (6 bases). CDR3 length equals 15 residues. Looked up from germline, CDR1 is MNHEY and CDR2 is SMNVEV (reference sequence). V was pared by 0 bases and J by 6 bases, with 12 bases between. Written as DNA, the CDR3 is TGTGCCAGCAGTTTATCCCAGGGGCGCGGTCAGCCCCAGCATTTT. Its protein product is CASSLSQGRGQPQHF.

In DNA form, the CDR3 reads TGTGCCAGCATTTACAGGCCACATCAAGAGACCCAGTACTTC. Residues: CASIYRPHQETQYF. This chain links TRBV9 with TRBJ2-5; D possibly corresponds to TRBD1 (5 bases). Germline values: CDR1 SGDLS, CDR2 YYNGEE. The CDR3 has 14 residues. With 6 bases removed from V and 2 bases from J, the gap between germline ends came to 14 bases.

The J gene is TRBJ2-6, the V gene TRBV11-3; maybe TRBD2 (5 bases). The CDR3 totals 14 residues. V dropped 5 bases and J dropped 1 base, with 6 bases sitting between them. The germline V gene has CDR1 SGHNT and CDR2 YENEEA. The DNA for the CDR3 is TGTGCCAGCAGCCGGGGATCTGGGGCCAACGTCCTGACTTTC. Translation gives CASSRGSGANVLTF.

J is TRBJ1-1 and V is TRBV6-5, with D possibly TRBD1 on 6 matching bases. Per the germline V gene, CDR1 is MNHEY and CDR2 is SVGAGI. The CDR3 consists of 14 residues. V lost 2 bases and J 1 base, leaving 8 bases between the germline ends. Here the CDR3 DNA reads TGTGCCAGCAGTTACAGGGGGTCGAACACTGAAGCTTTCTTT. Translating gives CASSYRGSNTEAFF.

The chain is built from TRBV5-8 and TRBJ1-5; 7 bases are a match to TRBD1. The V and J ends lost 1 base and 2 bases, in that order; junction bases with no gene match: 6. The CDR3 sequence is 16 residues long. The germline V gene has CDR1 SGHTS and CDR2 YDEGEE. Written as DNA, the CDR3 is TGTGCCAGCAGCTTGAGCACAGGGGTGGGCAATCAGCCCCAGCATTTT. Protein product: CASSLSTGVGNQPQHF.